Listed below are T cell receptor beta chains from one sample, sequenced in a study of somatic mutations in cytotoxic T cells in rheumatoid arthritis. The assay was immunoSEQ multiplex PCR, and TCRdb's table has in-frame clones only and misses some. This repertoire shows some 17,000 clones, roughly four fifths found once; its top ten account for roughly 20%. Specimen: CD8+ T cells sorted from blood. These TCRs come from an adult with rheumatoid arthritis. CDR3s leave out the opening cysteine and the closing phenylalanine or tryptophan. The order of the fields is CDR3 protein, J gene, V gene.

CDR3 protein: ASSLAGTGSPYEQY
J gene: TRBJ2-7
V gene: TRBV5-1

CDR3 protein: ASSAWGGQHTEAF
J gene: TRBJ1-1
V gene: TRBV9

CDR3 protein: ASTTPGAMNTEAF
J gene: TRBJ1-1
V gene: TRBV6-6

CDR3 protein: ASSLDPRDTEAF
J gene: TRBJ1-1
V gene: TRBV7-6

CDR3 protein: ASSIGTANNQPQH
J gene: TRBJ1-5
V gene: TRBV13

CDR3 protein: ASSPPEGLTGELF
J gene: TRBJ2-2
V gene: TRBV7-9

CDR3 protein: ASSYFATDTQY
J gene: TRBJ2-3
V gene: TRBV6-6

CDR3 protein: ASSIGLYNEQF
J gene: TRBJ2-1
V gene: TRBV19

CDR3 protein: AISEGVGEGYQETQY
J gene: TRBJ2-5
V gene: TRBV10-3

CDR3 protein: ASSLIQGVGTEAF
J gene: TRBJ1-1
V gene: TRBV27

CDR3 protein: ASSPRTYYTEAF
J gene: TRBJ1-1
V gene: TRBV5-6

CDR3 protein: ASSYEGDKQF
J gene: TRBJ2-1
V gene: TRBV6-5

CDR3 protein: ASLRELTGLNTEAF
J gene: TRBJ1-1
V gene: TRBV30

CDR3 protein: ASSLRVEVWWNEQF
J gene: TRBJ2-1
V gene: TRBV7-9

CDR3 protein: AWSVGAGVSEAF
J gene: TRBJ1-1
V gene: TRBV30

CDR3 protein: ASSLGTFYEQY
J gene: TRBJ2-7
V gene: TRBV5-1

CDR3 protein: ASSQDGRFGYGYT
J gene: TRBJ1-2
V gene: TRBV14

CDR3 protein: ASSIVIRDYTEAF
J gene: TRBJ1-1
V gene: TRBV19

CDR3 protein: ATSRASGTGELF
J gene: TRBJ2-2
V gene: TRBV15

CDR3 protein: SVGVSGYEQY
J gene: TRBJ2-7
V gene: TRBV29-1

CDR3 protein: ASLRDTVSNQPQH
J gene: TRBJ1-5
V gene: TRBV2

CDR3 protein: ASSESRLEGTSTDTQY
J gene: TRBJ2-3
V gene: TRBV25-1

CDR3 protein: ASSEPEEDEQY
J gene: TRBJ2-7
V gene: TRBV2

CDR3 protein: ASSLELAGLQETQY
J gene: TRBJ2-5
V gene: TRBV5-1

CDR3 protein: ASNDRGVGDQPQH
J gene: TRBJ1-5
V gene: TRBV10-2

CDR3 protein: ASSEYTGSAEAF
J gene: TRBJ1-1
V gene: TRBV25-1

CDR3 protein: ASSFGTEAF
J gene: TRBJ1-1
V gene: TRBV27

CDR3 protein: ASSLGGAFSQPQH
J gene: TRBJ1-5
V gene: TRBV28

CDR3 protein: ASSQDASEAF
J gene: TRBJ1-1
V gene: TRBV4-1

CDR3 protein: ASSLNSGNTIY
J gene: TRBJ1-3
V gene: TRBV5-1

CDR3 protein: ASSEHPSMNTEAF
J gene: TRBJ1-1
V gene: TRBV10-1

CDR3 protein: ASSIEAGLPYEQY
J gene: TRBJ2-7
V gene: TRBV19

CDR3 protein: ASSLTRSRTDTQY
J gene: TRBJ2-3
V gene: TRBV7-7

CDR3 protein: ASSSGTRYEQY
J gene: TRBJ2-7
V gene: TRBV5-1

CDR3 protein: ASSQEIGLSGNTIY
J gene: TRBJ1-3
V gene: TRBV4-1

CDR3 protein: ASSLTGQGAYNEQF
J gene: TRBJ2-1
V gene: TRBV5-1

CDR3 protein: ASSLARVGRGAREQY
J gene: TRBJ2-7
V gene: TRBV7-8

CDR3 protein: AWINRESTEAF
J gene: TRBJ1-1
V gene: TRBV30

CDR3 protein: ASSSTDRGHMNTEAF
J gene: TRBJ1-1
V gene: TRBV11-2

CDR3 protein: ASSPISATNEKLF
J gene: TRBJ1-4
V gene: TRBV2

CDR3 protein: ASSQDLGDEQY
J gene: TRBJ2-7
V gene: TRBV4-1